This T cell receptor (beta chain) was recovered during a study of T cells in pancreatic ductal adenocarcinoma. Losses at the gene ends were 5 bases for V and 6 bases for J; bases not matched to a gene: 11. The CDR3 is made up of 15 amino acids. Germline-derived CDR1 and CDR2 are SEHNR and FQNEAQ (reference sequence). Study results and caveats: Compared with tumor, blood showed more total productive templates and 7 to 9.5-fold more clonotypes. The resected cohort was biased toward the minority with early-stage disease. Blood clonality (about 0.065) did not differ significantly from tumor (about 0.12).

Libraries were prepared by immunoSEQ multiplex PCR; TCRdb keeps only in-frame clonotypes and omits some of them. The table includes some 16,000 clones, around 90% detected once. The selected patients with pancreatic ductal adenocarcinoma had surgery but no neoadjuvant therapy. A note on this clone: Its antigen is currently unknown. This sample also contains other DNA sequences that code for the same CDR3.

Sequenced sample: PBMCs. The receptor was derived from a human donor with pancreatic ductal adenocarcinoma. This chain links TRBV7-9 with TRBJ2-7, with TRBD2 identical over 9 bases. CDR3 nucleotide sequence: TGTGCCAGCAGCGTCTCGGGACTAGCAGGAGTCGAGCAGTACTTC. Encoded protein: CASSVSGLAGVEQYF.